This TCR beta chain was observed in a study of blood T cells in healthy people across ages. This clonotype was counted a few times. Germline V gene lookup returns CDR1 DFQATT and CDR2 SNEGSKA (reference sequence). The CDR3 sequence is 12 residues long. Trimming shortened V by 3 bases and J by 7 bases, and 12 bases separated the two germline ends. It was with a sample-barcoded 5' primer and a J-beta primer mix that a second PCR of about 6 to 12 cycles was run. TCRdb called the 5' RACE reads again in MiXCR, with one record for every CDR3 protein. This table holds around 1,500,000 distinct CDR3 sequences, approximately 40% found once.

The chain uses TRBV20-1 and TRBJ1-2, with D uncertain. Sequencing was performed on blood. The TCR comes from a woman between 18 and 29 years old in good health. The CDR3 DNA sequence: TGCAGTGCTAGGCAGAGTCTCTTTGGCTACACCTTC. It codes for CSARQSLFGYTF.